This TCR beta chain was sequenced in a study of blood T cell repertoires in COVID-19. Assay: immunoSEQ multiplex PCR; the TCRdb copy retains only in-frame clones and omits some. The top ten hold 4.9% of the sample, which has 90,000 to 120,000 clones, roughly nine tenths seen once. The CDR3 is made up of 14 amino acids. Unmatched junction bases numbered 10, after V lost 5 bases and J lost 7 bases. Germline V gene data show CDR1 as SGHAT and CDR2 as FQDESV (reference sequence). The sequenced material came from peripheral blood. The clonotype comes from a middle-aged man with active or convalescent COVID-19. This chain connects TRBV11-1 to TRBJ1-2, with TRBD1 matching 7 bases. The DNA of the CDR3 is TGTGCCAGCAGCCCTGGACAGGCCGGTGCTGGCTACACCTTC. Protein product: CASSPGQAGAGYTF.